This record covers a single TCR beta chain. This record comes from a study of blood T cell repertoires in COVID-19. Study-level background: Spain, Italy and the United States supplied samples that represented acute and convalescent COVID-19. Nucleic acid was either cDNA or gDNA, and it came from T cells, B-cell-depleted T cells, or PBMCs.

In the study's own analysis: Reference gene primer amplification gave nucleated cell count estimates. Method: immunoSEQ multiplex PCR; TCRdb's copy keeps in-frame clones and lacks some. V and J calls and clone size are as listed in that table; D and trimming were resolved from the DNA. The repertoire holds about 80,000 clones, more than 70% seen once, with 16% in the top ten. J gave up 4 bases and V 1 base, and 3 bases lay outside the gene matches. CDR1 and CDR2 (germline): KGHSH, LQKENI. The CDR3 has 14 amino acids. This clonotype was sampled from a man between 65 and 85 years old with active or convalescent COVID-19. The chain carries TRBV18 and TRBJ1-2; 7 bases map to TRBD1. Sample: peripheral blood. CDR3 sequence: CASSPRRDSYGYTF. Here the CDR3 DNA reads TGTGCCAGCTCACCACGAAGGGACAGCTATGGCTACACCTTC.